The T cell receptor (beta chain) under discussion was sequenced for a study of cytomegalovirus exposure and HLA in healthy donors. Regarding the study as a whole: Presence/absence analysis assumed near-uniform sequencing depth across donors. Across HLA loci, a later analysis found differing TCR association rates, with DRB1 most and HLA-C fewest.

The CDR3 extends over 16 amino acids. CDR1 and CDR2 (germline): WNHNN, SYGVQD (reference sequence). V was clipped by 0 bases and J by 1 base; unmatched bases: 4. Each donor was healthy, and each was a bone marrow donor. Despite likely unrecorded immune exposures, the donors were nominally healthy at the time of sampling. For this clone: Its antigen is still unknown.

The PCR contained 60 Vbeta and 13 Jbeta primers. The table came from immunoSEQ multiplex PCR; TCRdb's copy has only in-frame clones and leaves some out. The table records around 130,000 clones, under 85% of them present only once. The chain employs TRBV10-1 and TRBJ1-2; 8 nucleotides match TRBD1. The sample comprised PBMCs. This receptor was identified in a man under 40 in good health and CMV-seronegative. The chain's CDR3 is CASSESIRGRNYGYTF. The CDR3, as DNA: TGCGCCAGCAGTGAGTCGATCAGGGGGCGTAACTATGGCTACACCTTC.